The 21 T cell receptor beta chains below all came from one sample that was sequenced in a study of radiotherapy plus CTLA-4 blockade in lung cancer. Sequencing was performed with immunoSEQ multiplex PCR; in TCRdb, only in-frame clones are kept and a portion is missing. The sample includes roughly 120,000 clones, roughly four fifths of them seen just once. The sequenced sample was peripheral blood, obtained from a patient treated with radiotherapy plus ipilimumab. These receptors came from a human donor with non-small cell lung cancer that progressed on radiotherapy plus ipilimumab. Some clones in this sample may be carry-over from other donors' samples.

The rearrangement joins TRBV30 to TRBJ1-2, with a tentative D call TRBD1 (6 bases). The V end lost 5 bases, the J end lost 3 bases, and 13 bases lay between the germline ends. This CDR3 region has 13 residues. In germline, CDR1 is GTSNPN, CDR2 SVGIG (reference sequence). For the CDR3, the DNA is TGTGCCTGGGCCGGGGGCGCGGACTATGGCTACACCTTC. Translating it yields CAWAGGADYGYTF.

The chain uses TRBV4-2 and TRBJ2-5; 7 bases fit TRBD1. V shed 0 bases and J 5 bases; nucleotides not matched to a gene: 9. This CDR3 comprises 16 residues. The germline V gene encodes CDR1 LGHNA and CDR2 YNFKEQ. CDR3 sequence: CASSQDVGGPYETQYF. CDR3 nucleotide sequence: TGTGCCAGCAGCCAAGATGTAGGGGGCCCGTACGAGACCCAGTACTTC.

The chain recombines TRBV5-1 with TRBJ1-3; D remains unclear. Germline loops: CDR1 SGHRS, CDR2 YFSETQ. CDR3 size: 15 residues. Trimming stripped 4 bases from V and 4 bases from J, with 15 bases between. CDR3 protein: CASSPRGRHGNTIYF. For the CDR3, the DNA is TGCGCCAGCAGCCCACGAGGCCGGCACGGAAACACCATATATTTT.

This chain connects TRBV20-1 to TRBJ2-5; TRBD2 might be the D (5 bases). Deletions cut 3 bases from V and 5 bases from J, with 7 bases between. The CDR3 is 11 amino acids. From germline, CDR1 is DFQATT and CDR2 SNEGSKA (reference sequence). The CDR3 coding sequence is TGCAGTGCTAGGAAGCGGGAGACCCAGTACTTC. Its translation is CSARKRETQYF.

CDR3 nucleotide sequence: TGTGCCAGCGGCCGGGCAAGCACAGATACGCAGTATTTT. Translated, it gives CASGRASTDTQYF. The rearrangement links TRBV28 to TRBJ2-3; no definite D call. V lost 8 bases, J lost 0 bases, and 9 bases lay in between. Germline V gene lookup returns CDR1 MDHEN and CDR2 SYDVKM. The CDR3 is made up of 13 amino acids.

The chain recombines TRBV5-6 with TRBJ1-1; D call uncertain. The CDR3 contains 14 residues. V was pared by 0 bases and J by 1 base, with 7 bases between. Looked up from germline, CDR1 is SGHDT and CDR2 is YYEEEE. The CDR3 bases are TGTGCCAGCAGCTTGGGGGCGGGGAACACTGAAGCTTTCTTT. It codes for CASSLGAGNTEAFF.

This rearrangement joins TRBV2 to TRBJ2-4; D perhaps matches TRBD2 (6 bases). V lost 4 bases and J 2 bases, leaving 9 bases between the germline ends. This CDR3 is 14 amino acids long. CDR1 and CDR2 (germline): SNHLY, FYNNEI. The chain's CDR3 is CASSARGSKNIQYF. The CDR3 DNA sequence: TGTGCCAGCAGTGCCCGGGGGTCCAAAAACATTCAGTACTTC. Using reference TRBV2 and TRBJ2-4 for the parts outside the CDR3, the full variable domain is EPEVTQTPSHQVTQMGQEVILRCVPISNHLYFYWYRQILGQKVEFLVSFYNNEISEKSEIFDDQFSVERPDGSNFTLKIRSTKLEDSAMYFCASSARGSKNIQYFGAGTRLSVL.

This chain joins TRBV13 and TRBJ2-1; the D is unclear. Deletions cut 5 bases from V and 4 bases from J, with 9 bases between. CDR1 PRHDT and CDR2 FYEKMQ come from the germline V gene (reference sequence). The CDR3 length is 13 residues. In DNA, the CDR3 is TGTGCCAGCAGCCAACCCGTGTACAATGAGCAGTTCTTC. Translation gives CASSQPVYNEQFF.

J is TRBJ1-3 and V is TRBV6-1; D ambiguous. The V end lost 4 bases, the J end lost 2 bases, and 9 bases lay between the germline ends. The CDR3 runs to 14 residues. Germline-derived CDR1 and CDR2 are MNHNS and SASEGT. The DNA of the CDR3 is TGTGCCAGCAGTGGGGTAAATACTGGAAACACCATATATTTT. Protein sequence: CASSGVNTGNTIYF.

J is TRBJ2-7 and V is TRBV10-3; D is ambiguous. Trimming pared 2 bases from V and 2 bases from J, leaving 7 bases between. There are 13 residues in the CDR3. Germline-derived CDR1 and CDR2 are ENHRY and SYGVKD. This CDR3 is CAISETGAYEQYF. The CDR3 nucleotides read TGTGCCATCAGTGAGACCGGAGCCTACGAGCAGTACTTC.

V is TRBV6-5 and J is TRBJ2-5; 8 bases are shared with TRBD1. This CDR3 is built from 14 residues. The trim removed 2 bases at V and 4 bases at J, leaving 3 bases unmatched. Germline lookup yields CDR1 MNHEY and CDR2 SVGAGI. DNA of the CDR3: TGTGCCAGCAGTTACCCGGACAGGGCAGAGACCCAGTACTTC. This gives the protein CASSYPDRAETQYF.

This clone was seen only once. This rearrangement joins TRBV4-2 to TRBJ2-1, with 7 bases matching TRBD1. Germline CDR1 and CDR2: LGHNA and YNFKEQ. The CDR3 consists of 13 residues. J was trimmed by 13 bases and V by 0 bases; bases with no gene match: 6. The CDR3 bases are TGTGCCAGCAGCCAAGATCTCGACAGGGAACAGTTCTTC. The encoded protein is CASSQDLDREQFF.

The V call is TRBV9, the J call TRBJ1-2; 7 positions match TRBD1. This CDR3 contains 16 residues. The trim removed 1 base at V and 6 bases at J, leaving 12 bases unmatched. The V gene's germline CDR1 is SGDLS and CDR2 YYNGEE. CDR3 loop: CASSVLGMDRQDGYTF. In DNA, the CDR3 is TGTGCCAGCAGCGTACTCGGGATGGACAGGCAAGATGGCTACACCTTC.

The chain combines TRBV4-3 with TRBJ1-4; the D is unclear. Germline V gives CDR1 LGHNA, CDR2 YSLEER. Trimming pared 4 bases from V and 7 bases from J, leaving 16 bases between. The CDR3 has 15 residues. CDR3 amino acids: CASSPPPFPGEKLFF. In DNA, the CDR3 is TGCGCCAGCAGCCCGCCCCCCTTTCCCGGTGAAAAACTGTTTTTT.

The chain recombines TRBV5-1 with TRBJ2-2; a possible D gene is TRBD2 (5 bases). CDR1 SGHRS and CDR2 YFSETQ come from the germline V gene. The CDR3 is 15 residues long. Trimming took 0 bases from V and 5 from J, leaving 11 bases between them. The CDR3 sequence: CASSLDKRETGELFF. In DNA form, the CDR3 reads TGCGCCAGCAGCTTGGACAAGAGGGAGACCGGGGAGCTGTTTTTT.

The chain joins TRBV7-9 to TRBJ2-1, with 8 bases aligning to TRBD1. Germline V gene lookup returns CDR1 SEHNR and CDR2 FQNEAQ (reference sequence). Trimming at V came to 5 bases and at J to 3 bases, leaving 6 bases not matched to a gene. The CDR3 is made up of 15 amino acids. DNA of the CDR3: TGTGCCAGCAGCCGCCAGGGGGCCGGCTACAATGAGCAGTTCTTC. It codes for CASSRQGAGYNEQFF.

This sequence joins TRBV20-1 and TRBJ1-1; maybe TRBD1 (5 bases). V shed 3 bases and J shed 6 bases, with 8 bases lying between them. Germline CDR1 and CDR2: DFQATT and SNEGSKA (reference sequence). The CDR3 length is 11 residues. As DNA, the CDR3 is TGCAGTGCTAGGGGGCCCTCTGAAGCTTTCTTT. Translating it yields CSARGPSEAFF.

The chain is built from TRBV5-1 and TRBJ2-7, with D perhaps matching TRBD2 (6 bases). CDR3 length: 15 amino acids. Germline loops: CDR1 SGHRS, CDR2 YFSETQ. V lost 3 bases, J lost 2 bases, and 15 bases lay in between. CDR3 sequence reads: CASSYASSGTYEQYF. In DNA form, the CDR3 reads TGCGCCAGCAGCTACGCGAGTAGCGGTACCTACGAGCAGTACTTC.

This rearrangement joins TRBV4-1 to TRBJ1-1, with D possibly being TRBD1 (6 bases). Germline V gives CDR1 MGHRA, CDR2 YSYEKL. V was pared by 6 bases and J by 5 bases, with 16 bases between. The CDR3 has 14 amino acids. The DNA of the CDR3 is TGCGCCAGCAGTCTCACGGGGGCGGGAACTGAAGCTTTCTTT. This gives the protein CASSLTGAGTEAFF.

The sample holds a few counts of this clone. The genes are TRBV4-1 and TRBJ1-3; 7 positions match TRBD1. Looked up from germline, CDR1 is MGHRA and CDR2 is YSYEKL. The CDR3 sequence is 16 residues long. V shed 4 bases, J shed 4 bases, and the junction held 10 bases outside the gene matches. CDR3: CASSRPGTEGGNTIYF. The CDR3 bases are TGCGCCAGCAGCCGACCCGGGACAGAGGGGGGAAACACCATATATTTT.

This chain links TRBV19 with TRBJ1-3; D possibly corresponds to TRBD1 (6 bases). With 9 bases removed from V and 0 bases from J, the gap between germline ends came to 12 bases. CDR3 length equals 14 residues. Germline V lookup: CDR1 LNHDA, CDR2 SQIVND (reference sequence). The CDR3 sequence: CASLQGHSGNTIYF. In DNA, the CDR3 is TGTGCCAGCCTTCAGGGGCACTCTGGAAACACCATATATTTT.